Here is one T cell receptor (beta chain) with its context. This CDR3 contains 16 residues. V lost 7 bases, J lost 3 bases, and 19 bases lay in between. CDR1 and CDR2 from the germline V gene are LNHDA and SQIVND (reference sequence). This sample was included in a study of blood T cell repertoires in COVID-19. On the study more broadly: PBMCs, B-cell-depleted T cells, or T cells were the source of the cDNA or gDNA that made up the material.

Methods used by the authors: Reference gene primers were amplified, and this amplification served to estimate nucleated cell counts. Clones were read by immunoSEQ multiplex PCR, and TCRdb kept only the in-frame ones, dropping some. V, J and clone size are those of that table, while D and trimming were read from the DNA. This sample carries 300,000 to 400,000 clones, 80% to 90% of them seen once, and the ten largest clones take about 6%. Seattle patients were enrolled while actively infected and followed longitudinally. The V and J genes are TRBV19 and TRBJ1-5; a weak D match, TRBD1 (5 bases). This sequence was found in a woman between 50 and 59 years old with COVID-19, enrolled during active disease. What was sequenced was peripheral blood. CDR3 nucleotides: TGTGCCAGTAAGGGGCGCGCGGGGGGTCACAATCAGCCCCAGCATTTT. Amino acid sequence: CASKGRAGGHNQPQHF.